Listed here are 24 T cell receptor beta chains from one sample, sequenced in a study of blood T cell repertoires in COVID-19. This table comes from immunoSEQ multiplex PCR, and its TCRdb copy is limited to in-frame clones, with some not included. The table has some 320,000 clones, roughly 90% seen once. Sequenced sample: PBMCs or T cells enriched from blood (not recorded which). These TCRs come from a woman aged 30 to 39 who had been exposed to COVID-19.

This sequence joins TRBV27 and TRBJ2-3; D might be TRBD2 (5 bases). CDR1 and CDR2 from the germline V gene are MNHEY and SMNVEV (reference sequence). This CDR3 spans 15 amino acids. V was clipped by 6 bases and J by 2 bases, with 15 bases between them. In DNA, the CDR3 is TGTGCCAGCAGATTCCTTAGCGCGGACACAGATACGCAGTATTTT. It is translated as CASRFLSADTDTQYF.

The table lists this clone with a few counts. The chain is built from TRBV10-3 and TRBJ1-2; a possible D gene is TRBD1 (6 bases). The CDR3 is 15 residues long. The germline V gene encodes CDR1 ENHRY and CDR2 SYGVKD. Trimming stripped 3 bases from V and 4 bases from J, with 15 bases between. CDR3 sequence: CAISDRQGSGYGYTF. Written as DNA, the CDR3 is TGTGCCATCAGTGATCGGCAGGGGTCGGGCTATGGCTACACCTTC.

This clone was recorded once. The CDR3 bases are TGTGCCAGCAGCCAAGATAACAGGGAAGAGACCCAGTACTTC. Protein sequence: CASSQDNREETQYF. This chain uses TRBV3-1 (or the pseudogene TRBV3-2) with TRBJ2-5; D perhaps matches TRBD1 (6 bases). V was cut by 0 bases and J by 3 bases, with 8 bases left in between. The germline gives CDR1 LGHDT, CDR2 YNNKEL (reference sequence). This CDR3 region has 14 residues.

The rearrangement joins TRBV29-1 to TRBJ1-1, with D tentatively TRBD1 (6 bases). CDR3 size: 14 residues. Germline values: CDR1 SQVTM, CDR2 ANQGSEA. The V gene lost 6 bases and the J gene lost 5 bases, with 19 bases spanning the gap. The CDR3 here is CSVESGAGETEAFF. Written as DNA, the CDR3 is TGCAGCGTCGAATCAGGGGCGGGGGAGACTGAAGCTTTCTTT.

The chain is built from TRBV29-1 and TRBJ1-5; D might be TRBD1 (5 bases). Between the trimmed V and J ends, which lost 5 bases and 1 base, there was a span of 9 bases. CDR3 length: 13 residues. Per the germline V gene, CDR1 is SQVTM and CDR2 is ANQGSEA. CDR3 in amino acids: CSVQGASNQPQHF. In DNA form, the CDR3 reads TGCAGCGTTCAGGGCGCAAGCAATCAGCCCCAGCATTTT.

This sequence joins TRBV2 and TRBJ2-1, with 10 bases fitting TRBD1. CDR3 length: 15 amino acids. Germline loops: CDR1 SNHLY, CDR2 FYNNEI. J lost 2 bases, V lost 5 bases, and 3 bases had no gene match. DNA of the CDR3: TGTGCCAGCAGTCGGGACAGGGGAACCTACAATGAGCAGTTCTTC. Its translation: CASSRDRGTYNEQFF.

The chain combines TRBV14 with TRBJ2-1, with TRBD1 matching over 8 bases. Germline V gene data show CDR1 as SGHDN and CDR2 as FVKESK. The V and J ends lost 4 bases and 6 bases, in that order; junction bases with no gene match: 11. CDR3 size: 16 residues. This CDR3 is CASSRNTDRAGNEQFF. DNA of the CDR3: TGTGCCAGCAGCCGCAATACGGACAGGGCGGGCAATGAGCAGTTCTTC.

This chain joins TRBV5-1 and TRBJ1-2; no definite D call. The germline CDR1 and CDR2 sequences are SGHRS and YFSETQ. CDR3 length equals 13 residues. Trimming took 0 bases from V and 6 from J, leaving 9 bases between them. CDR3 sequence: CASSLVAADGYTF. CDR3 sequence (DNA): TGCGCCAGCAGCTTGGTGGCAGCGGATGGCTACACCTTC.

As concerns this clone: The sample has other DNA sequences that encode this CDR3 too. The chain employs TRBV19 and TRBJ1-3; no firm D call. The CDR3 runs to 13 residues. CDR1 and CDR2 from the germline V gene are LNHDA and SQIVND (reference sequence). Trimming shortened V by 5 bases and J by 0 bases, and 5 bases separated the two germline ends. For the CDR3, the DNA is TGTGCCAGTAGTCGCGGCTCTGGAAACACCATATATTTT. It is translated as CASSRGSGNTIYF.

CDR3 bases: TGCGCCAGCAGCCAAGAAGCCTCCAGGGGGCGGGCTGAAGCTTTCTTT. Translated, it gives CASSQEASRGRAEAFF. This rearrangement joins TRBV4-3 to TRBJ1-1; TRBD1 matches at 8 bases. J was trimmed by 6 bases and V by 0 bases; bases with no gene match: 9. Germline V gives CDR1 LGHNA, CDR2 YSLEER. This CDR3 region has 16 residues.

This clone is a singleton in its sample. J is TRBJ2-1 and V is TRBV7-3; weak D call: TRBD2 (5 bases). Between the trimmed V and J ends, which lost 5 bases and 7 bases, there was a span of 18 bases. This CDR3 region has 15 residues. Germline V gene sequence: CDR1 SGHTA, CDR2 FQGTGA. The CDR3 protein is CASSDGLRRRNEQFF. In DNA form, the CDR3 reads TGTGCCAGCAGCGACGGGCTGCGCCGGAGGAATGAGCAGTTCTTC.

The chain employs TRBV9 and TRBJ1-1; 11 nucleotides match TRBD1. Losses at the gene ends were 4 bases for V and 0 bases for J; bases not matched to a gene: 5. The CDR3 runs to 16 residues. Germline values: CDR1 SGDLS, CDR2 YYNGEE. In nucleotides, the CDR3 is TGTGCCAGCAGCACGGGACAGGGGGAGATGAACACTGAAGCTTTCTTT. Protein: CASSTGQGEMNTEAFF.

V gene TRBV20-1 combines with J gene TRBJ1-3, with D perhaps matching TRBD1 (5 bases). The CDR3 consists of 11 residues. The germline V gene encodes CDR1 DFQATT and CDR2 SNEGSKA (reference sequence). V was shortened by 6 bases and J by 5 bases, with 8 bases between the two germline ends. The CDR3 spells CSAQGRNTIYF. The CDR3 DNA follows: TGCAGTGCCCAGGGCCGAAACACCATATATTTT.

The chain combines TRBV5-1 with TRBJ2-3; 7 bases match TRBD1. Germline CDR1 is SGHRS and CDR2 is YFSETQ. This CDR3 has 14 residues. V shed 4 bases, J shed 4 bases, and the junction held 6 bases outside the gene matches. This CDR3 reads CASSQLTGADTQYF. The DNA for the CDR3 is TGCGCCAGCAGCCAACTCACAGGGGCAGATACGCAGTATTTT.

The genes are TRBV5-4 and TRBJ2-1, with TRBD2 matching over 11 bases. Germline loops: CDR1 SGHNT, CDR2 YYREEE (reference sequence). The CDR3 has 16 residues. With V trimmed by 4 bases and J by 10 bases, 13 bases remained unmatched. The CDR3 DNA reads as TGTGCCAGCAGCATGCCTAGCGGGGGGACCCAGGGGGAGCAGTTCTTC. Protein sequence: CASSMPSGGTQGEQFF.

The chain combines TRBV18 with TRBJ2-1; 7 bases match TRBD2. This CDR3 has 14 residues. Per germline, CDR1 KGHSH and CDR2 LQKENI. The J segment lost 9 bases and the V segment lost 3 bases, leaving 8 bases of the junction unmatched. The CDR3 DNA reads as TGTGCCAGCTCACCGGGACTACCACATGGTGAGCAGTTCTTC. Translated, it gives CASSPGLPHGEQFF.

This chain connects TRBV7-9 to TRBJ2-1, with D maybe TRBD1 (5 bases). V lost 2 bases and J 3 bases, leaving 11 bases between the germline ends. The germline V gene has CDR1 SEHNR and CDR2 FQNEAQ (reference sequence). This CDR3 has 15 amino acids. CDR3 sequence reads: CASSLSGYRYNEQFF. Written as DNA, the CDR3 is TGTGCCAGCAGCTTATCAGGGTATCGCTACAATGAGCAGTTCTTC.

The V and J genes are TRBV6-1 and TRBJ2-5; 14 bases map to TRBD2. Looked up from germline, CDR1 is MNHNS and CDR2 is SASEGT. The CDR3 consists of 16 residues. After removal of 1 base from V and 7 bases from J, the junction contained 5 bases not matched to a gene. CDR3 sequence: CASSEGTSGGQRTQYF. The CDR3, as DNA: TGTGCCAGCAGTGAAGGGACTAGCGGGGGGCAGAGGACCCAGTACTTC.

Here the CDR3 DNA reads TGTGCCACCAGCAATACGAGATCCGGGACTAGCGGGGGGACCAATGAGCAGTTCTTC. This encodes CATSNTRSGTSGGTNEQFF. The chain has TRBV15 and TRBJ2-1; the match to TRBD2 covers 15 bases. This CDR3 spans 19 amino acids. Germline values: CDR1 LNHNV, CDR2 YYDKDF (reference sequence). The V segment lost 4 bases and the J segment 6 bases; nucleotides outside the gene matches: 13.

The V call is TRBV5-4, the J call TRBJ1-6, with 7 nucleotides matching TRBD1. After removal of 5 bases from V and 8 bases from J, the junction contained 7 bases not matched to a gene. Germline V gene lookup returns CDR1 SGHNT and CDR2 YYREEE (reference sequence). The CDR3 loop spans 14 amino acids. The CDR3 region has the DNA TGTGCCAGCAGTAACCGGGACAGATATTCACCCCTCCACTTT. As protein: CASSNRDRYSPLHF.

The chain is built from TRBV5-4 and TRBJ1-1; 7 nucleotides line up with TRBD1. The CDR3 covers 15 residues. Trimming cost V 4 bases and J 1 base; bases outside gene matches: 7. CDR1 is SGHNT, CDR2 YYREEE, per germline (reference sequence). In nucleotides, the CDR3 is TGTGCCAGCAGCAACCGGGACAGTAAGAACACTGAAGCTTTCTTT. Amino acids: CASSNRDSKNTEAFF.

This chain connects TRBV13 to TRBJ2-1; D perhaps matches TRBD1 (5 bases). V was trimmed by 6 bases and J by 2 bases, leaving 14 bases between them. CDR1 and CDR2 from the germline V gene are PRHDT and FYEKMQ (reference sequence). The CDR3 has 15 residues. CDR3 nucleotide sequence: TGTGCCAGCAGTGGCGACAGTACCCCCTACAATGAGCAGTTCTTC. Encoded protein: CASSGDSTPYNEQFF.

The rearrangement uses TRBV6-5 and TRBJ1-2; 7 positions match TRBD1. The J segment lost 3 bases and the V segment lost 2 bases, leaving 3 bases of the junction unmatched. The CDR3 consists of 14 residues. CDR1 and CDR2 (germline): MNHEY, SVGAGI. The CDR3 reads CASSYTGVHYGYTF. The CDR3 nucleotides are TGTGCCAGCAGTTACACAGGGGTCCACTATGGCTACACCTTC.

The chain employs TRBV3-1 (or the pseudogene TRBV3-2) and TRBJ2-3; 8 bases agree with TRBD2. This CDR3 has 17 amino acids. The ends lost 2 bases at V and 4 bases at J; junction bases unmatched: 11. Germline CDR1 is LGHDT and CDR2 is YNNKEL (reference sequence). The CDR3 region has the DNA TGTGCCAGCAGCCAAATCCGCGGGGGGTTCAAAGCAGATACGCAGTATTTT. Its translation: CASSQIRGGFKADTQYF.